This T cell receptor beta chain was identified during a study of blood T cells in healthy people across ages. It was with a sample-barcoded 5' primer and a J-beta primer mix that a second PCR of about 6 to 12 cycles was run. The authors tagged each cDNA molecule using a template-switch adaptor with 12 random nucleotides. Paired-end reads containing CDR3 totaled no fewer than 2.5 million for each sample. MiXCR, run by TCRdb on the 5' RACE reads, gives a single entry per CDR3 protein. Of around 1,000,000 distinct CDR3 sequences detected, about two fifths appear once; the ten largest clones hold around 13%. General study findings and limits: A conclusive naive versus antigen-experienced comparison was prevented by the unsorted PBMCs.

This clonotype has more than one count but fewer than ten. Its antigen is still unknown. The ends were cut back, 1 base at V and 8 bases at J, with 15 bases in the middle. Germline V gene lookup returns CDR1 LGHNA and CDR2 YNFKEQ. CDR3 size: 15 residues. The genes are TRBV4-2 and TRBJ2-1; D ambiguous. The sequenced sample consisted of blood. The TCR sequence derives from a man aged 18 to 30 in good health. CDR3 nucleotide sequence: TGTGCCAGCAGCCAAGGGGTCTCCATTCCCGATGAGCAGTTCTTC. Translation: CASSQGVSIPDEQFF.